A selection of T cell receptor beta chains follows, all from one sample in a study of molecular identifiers for immune sequencing clone quantification. TCRdb processed the PCR reads anew with MiXCR; each CDR3 protein has one entry. This sample yields hundreds of thousands of distinct CDR3 sequences, of which about a fifth are seen a single time; approximately 0.8% belongs to the top ten. Sequencing used naive CD8+ T cells from blood, with Jurkat cell RNA spiked in. The receptors were gathered from a human donor in good health. Some libraries in this study had Jurkat cell RNA spiked in. Both conserved end residues are part of each CDR3. The D gene is left open where the match is weak. Clone size is not always given. Where it is, it says once, few, many or a class for expanded clones.

size | J | V | D | DNA | CDR3
few | TRBJ2-2 | TRBV24-1 | . | TGTGCCACCAGTTGGGGGTTTCGCACCGGGGAGCTGTTTTTT | CATSWGFRTGELFF
. | TRBJ2-3 | TRBV27 | . | TGTGCCAGCAGTTTTAAGATAGCGGCAAGCACGCAGTATTTT | CASSFKIAASTQYF
many | TRBJ2-1 | TRBV11-2 | . | TGTGCCAGCAGCTTCGCGGGACCGCTCAATGAGCAGTTCTTC | CASSFAGPLNEQFF
many | TRBJ2-3 | TRBV7-2 | . | TGTGCCAGCAGCCCCGGGCTAGCGCGCACAGATACGCAGTATTTT | CASSPGLARTDTQYF
. | TRBJ2-5 | TRBV28 | TRBD2 | TGTGCCAGCAGTCAGCGGGACTCCTACCAAGAGGCCCAGTACTTC | CASSQRDSYQEAQYF
few | TRBJ1-1 | TRBV5-1 | TRBD1 | TGCGCCAGCAAGCCGGGACAGCTGAACACTGAAGCTTTCTTT | CASKPGQLNTEAFF
. | TRBJ2-7 | TRBV3-1 | TRBD1 | TGTGCCAGCAGCCATCAGGACAGGGTTCCCTACGAGCAGTACTTC | CASSHQDRVPYEQYF
many | TRBJ2-3 | TRBV7-6 | TRBD2 | TGTGCCAGCAGCTCTCTAGCCGGCGGGGGGGTAACAGATACGCAGTATTTT | CASSSLAGGGVTDTQYF
many | TRBJ2-7 | TRBV5-1 | . | TGCGCCAGCAGCTTGGAGGTCTCCTACGAGCAGTACTTC | CASSLEVSYEQYF
many | TRBJ2-3 | TRBV11-2 | . | TGTGCCAGCAGCTCTACCTTGGATACGCAGTATTTT | CASSSTLDTQYF
many | TRBJ2-2 | TRBV3-1 | . | TGTGCCAGCAGCCAAGATGTGGGATACACCGGGGAGCTGTTTTTT | CASSQDVGYTGELFF
many | TRBJ2-3 | TRBV6-5 | TRBD2 | TGTGCCTGCGGCGCGGGAGCAGTGGATACGCAGTATTTT | CACGAGAVDTQYF
many | TRBJ2-7 | TRBV28 | TRBD1 | TGTGCCAGCAGTTCGCGGATTGGACAGGCCCCCTACGAGCAGTACTTC | CASSSRIGQAPYEQYF
. | TRBJ1-1 | TRBV7-9 | . | TGTGCCGGCAGCTTAGTGAGTGCGGAGAACACTGAAGCTTTCTTT | CAGSLVSAENTEAFF
many | TRBJ1-3 | TRBV12-3/TRBV12-4 | . | TGTGCCGGACTACAAGGGGATCTACCTGGGAACACCATATATTTT | CAGLQGDLPGNTIYF
. | TRBJ2-7 | TRBV9 | TRBD1 | TGTGCCAGCAGCACCGGACAGGGGACAGTGTACGGGCAGTACTTC | CASSTGQGTVYGQYF
many | TRBJ1-2 | TRBV14 | TRBD1 | TGTGCCAGCAGCCGGACAGGGGTGATCTATGGCTACACCTTC | CASSRTGVIYGYTF
. | TRBJ2-7 | TRBV6-5 | . | TGTGCCAGCAGCCGCATTCCCGGGGCGTCCGACCCCTACGAGCAGTACTTC | CASSRIPGASDPYEQYF
. | TRBJ2-3 | TRBV16 | . | TGTGCCAGCAGCCCCAGCGTAAGCACAGATACGCAGTATTTT | CASSPSVSTDTQYF
. | TRBJ2-7 | TRBV30 | TRBD2 | TGTGCCTGGGGGGACTACGAGCAGCACTTC | CAWGDYEQHF
many | TRBJ1-4 | TRBV2 | . | TGTGCCAGCAGGTTAAACAGGGATGGGGGCCTTAATGAAAAACTGTTTTTT | CASRLNRDGGLNEKLFF
. | TRBJ2-3 | TRBV3-1 | TRBD1 | TGTGCCAGCAGCCAAGGGTGGACAGGGTATAAATCAGATACGCAGTATTTT | CASSQGWTGYKSDTQYF
. | TRBJ1-2 | TRBV28 | TRBD1 | TGTGCCAGCAGTACGTGGGACAGGGGTGTCTATAGCTACACCTTC | CASSTWDRGVYSYTF
many | TRBJ1-4 | TRBV5-1 | . | TGCGCCAGCAGCTTTATGGGAGAGAATGAAAAACTGTTTTTT | CASSFMGENEKLFF
many | TRBJ2-5 | TRBV7-9 | TRBD2 | TGTGCCAGCAGCGCCGGGACTAGCGGGGAAGAGACCCAGTACTTC | CASSAGTSGEETQYF
many | TRBJ2-7 | TRBV5-1 | . | TGCGCCAGCAGCTGGGCTGAAGGATACGAGCAGTACTTC | CASSWAEGYEQYF
many | TRBJ1-5 | TRBV12-3/TRBV12-4 | TRBD1 | TGTGCCAGCAGTTCGGGACAGTACAATCAGCCCCAGCATTTT | CASSSGQYNQPQHF
. | TRBJ1-5 | TRBV19 | . | TGTGCCAGTAGTAGGGACATAATCAGCAATCAGCCCCAGCATTTT | CASSRDIISNQPQHF
many | TRBJ2-3 | TRBV28 | TRBD1 | TGTGCCAGCAGTTCCAAGTGGGGACAGGGGTACACAGATACGCAGTATTTT | CASSSKWGQGYTDTQYF
. | TRBJ2-7 | TRBV20-1 | TRBD2 | TGCAGCGCTAGCGGGGGGAAGTACGAGCAGTACTTC | CSASGGKYEQYF
few | TRBJ2-7 | TRBV3-1 | TRBD2 | TGTGCCAGCAGCCAAGGAGAGTTCCGGGACTACAGCTCCTACGAGCAGTACTTC | CASSQGEFRDYSSYEQYF
. | TRBJ2-7 | TRBV6-6 | . | TGTGCCAGCTCCCCCCTCCAGGCTTGGGTCGAGCAGTACTTC | CASSPLQAWVEQYF